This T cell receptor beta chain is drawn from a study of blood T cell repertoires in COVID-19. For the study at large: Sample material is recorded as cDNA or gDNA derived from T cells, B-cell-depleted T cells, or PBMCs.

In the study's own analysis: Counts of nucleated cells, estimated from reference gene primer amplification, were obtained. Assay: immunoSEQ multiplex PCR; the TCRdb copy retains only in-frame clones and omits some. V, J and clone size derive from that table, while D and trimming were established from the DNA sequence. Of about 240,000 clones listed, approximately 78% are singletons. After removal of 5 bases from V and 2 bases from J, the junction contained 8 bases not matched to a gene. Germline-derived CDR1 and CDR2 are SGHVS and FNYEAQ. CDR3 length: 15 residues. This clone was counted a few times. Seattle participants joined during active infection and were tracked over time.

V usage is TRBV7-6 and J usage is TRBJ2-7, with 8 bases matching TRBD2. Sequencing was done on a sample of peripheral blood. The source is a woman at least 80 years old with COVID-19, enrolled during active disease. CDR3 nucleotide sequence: TGTGCCAGCAGCCCAGGGACGGGAGGGGCCTACGAGCAGTACTTC. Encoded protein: CASSPGTGGAYEQYF.